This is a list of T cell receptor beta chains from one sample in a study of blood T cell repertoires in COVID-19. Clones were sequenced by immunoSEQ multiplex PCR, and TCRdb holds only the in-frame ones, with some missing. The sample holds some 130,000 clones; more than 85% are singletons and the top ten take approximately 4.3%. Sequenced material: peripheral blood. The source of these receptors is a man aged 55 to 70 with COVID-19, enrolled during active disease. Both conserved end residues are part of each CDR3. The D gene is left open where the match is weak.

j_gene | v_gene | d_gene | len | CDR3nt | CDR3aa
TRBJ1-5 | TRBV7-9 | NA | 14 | TGTGCCAGCAGTTATCCAGGTAGCAATCAGCCCCAGCATTTT | CASSYPGSNQPQHF
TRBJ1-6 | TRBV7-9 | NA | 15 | TGTGCCAGCAGCCTGGACACCAGTTATAATTCACCCCTCCACTTT | CASSLDTSYNSPLHF
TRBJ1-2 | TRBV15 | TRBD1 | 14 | TGTGCCACCAGCATAAGTCGACAGGGGGATGGCTACACCTTC | CATSISRQGDGYTF
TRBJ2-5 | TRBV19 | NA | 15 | TGTGCCAGTAGTATCGTAGGGAGTCCCCAAGAGACCCAGTACTTC | CASSIVGSPQETQYF
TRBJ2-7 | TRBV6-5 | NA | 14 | TGTGCCAGCAGTTATTCACAGGGCCGGGACGAGCAGTACTTC | CASSYSQGRDEQYF
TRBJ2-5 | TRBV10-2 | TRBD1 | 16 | TGCGCCAGCAGTGAGTCGGGACAGGGGGCGGGAGAGACCCAGTACTTC | CASSESGQGAGETQYF
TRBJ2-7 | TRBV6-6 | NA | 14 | TGTGCCAGCAGTTACTACCGGCCCGGGGGCGAGCAGTACTTC | CASSYYRPGGEQYF
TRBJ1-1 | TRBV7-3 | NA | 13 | TGTGCCAGCAGCATTTACAGAGACACTGAAGCTTTCTTT | CASSIYRDTEAFF
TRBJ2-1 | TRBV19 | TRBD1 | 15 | TGTGCCAGTAGTACCGGGACAGGGGTCTACAATGAGCAGTTCTTC | CASSTGTGVYNEQFF
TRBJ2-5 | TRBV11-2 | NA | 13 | TGTGCCAGCAGCCCAGGACAGAAAGAGACCCAGTACTTC | CASSPGQKETQYF
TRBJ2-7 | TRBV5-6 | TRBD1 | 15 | TGTGCCAGCAGCGTTAAGGGACAGGGGTACGCCGAGCAGTACTTC | CASSVKGQGYAEQYF
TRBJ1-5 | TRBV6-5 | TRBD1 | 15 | TGTGCCAGCAAGGGACAGGGGGGAACCAATCAGCCCCAGCATTTT | CASKGQGGTNQPQHF
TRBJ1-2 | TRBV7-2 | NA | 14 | TGTGCCAGCAGCCCAGGACATGCCAACTATGGCTACACCTTC | CASSPGHANYGYTF
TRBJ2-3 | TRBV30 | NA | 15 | TGTGCCTGGAGTATTAGGCGGGGACGCACAGATACGCAGTATTTT | CAWSIRRGRTDTQYF
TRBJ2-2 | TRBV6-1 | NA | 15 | TGTGCCAGCAGTGACCGACGGGGAGGAACCGGGGAGCTGTTTTTT | CASSDRRGGTGELFF
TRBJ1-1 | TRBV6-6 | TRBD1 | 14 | TGTGCCAGCAGTTTCACAGGGGGCGCGACTGAAGCTTTCTTT | CASSFTGGATEAFF
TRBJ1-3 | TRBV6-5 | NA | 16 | TGTGCCAGCAGTTACTTAGCCCCGAGCTCTGGAAACACCATATATTTT | CASSYLAPSSGNTIYF
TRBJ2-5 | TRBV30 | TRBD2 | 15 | TGTGCCTGGAGCCCGGGACTAGCGGGCCTCGAGACCCAGTACTTC | CAWSPGLAGLETQYF
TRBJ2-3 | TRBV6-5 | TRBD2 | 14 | TGTGCCAGCAGGCCGGCGGGGGGAGGAGATACGCAGTATTTT | CASRPAGGGDTQYF
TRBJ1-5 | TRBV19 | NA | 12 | TGTGCCAGTAGTGATGCGAATCAGCCCCAGCATTTT | CASSDANQPQHF
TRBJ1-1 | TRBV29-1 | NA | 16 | TGCAGCGCCGCTCCCACAGGGTTTCTGGGTTCAACTGAAGCTTTCTTT | CSAAPTGFLGSTEAFF
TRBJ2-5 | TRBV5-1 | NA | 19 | TGCGCCAGCAGCACTGACCCGACGTCTCAGCGGACGGGACAAGAGACCCAGTACTTC | CASSTDPTSQRTGQETQYF
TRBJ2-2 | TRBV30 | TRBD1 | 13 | TGTGCCTGGAGGACAGGGGGCACCGGGGAGCTGTTTTTT | CAWRTGGTGELFF
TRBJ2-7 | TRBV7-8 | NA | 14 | TGTGCCAGCAGACCAGGGCGGTTCGACTACGAGCAGTACTTC | CASRPGRFDYEQYF